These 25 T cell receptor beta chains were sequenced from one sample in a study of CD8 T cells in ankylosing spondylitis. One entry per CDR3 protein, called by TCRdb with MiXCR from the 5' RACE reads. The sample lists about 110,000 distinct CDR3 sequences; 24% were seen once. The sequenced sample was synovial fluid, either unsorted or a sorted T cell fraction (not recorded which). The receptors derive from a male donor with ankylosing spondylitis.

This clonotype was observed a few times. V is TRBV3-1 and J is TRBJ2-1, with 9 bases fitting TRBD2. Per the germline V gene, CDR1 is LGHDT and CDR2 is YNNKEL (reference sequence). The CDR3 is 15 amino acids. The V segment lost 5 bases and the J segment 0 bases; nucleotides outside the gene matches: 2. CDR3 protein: CASSISGSSYNEQFF. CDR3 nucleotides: TGTGCCAGCAGCATTAGCGGGAGCTCCTACAATGAGCAGTTCTTC.

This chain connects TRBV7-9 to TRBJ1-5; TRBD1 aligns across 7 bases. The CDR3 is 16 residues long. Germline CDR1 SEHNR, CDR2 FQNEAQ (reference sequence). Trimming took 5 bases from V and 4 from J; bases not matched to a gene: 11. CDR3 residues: CASSKGPGQINQPQHF. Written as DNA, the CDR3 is TGTGCCAGCAGCAAGGGACCGGGACAGATAAATCAGCCCCAGCATTTT.

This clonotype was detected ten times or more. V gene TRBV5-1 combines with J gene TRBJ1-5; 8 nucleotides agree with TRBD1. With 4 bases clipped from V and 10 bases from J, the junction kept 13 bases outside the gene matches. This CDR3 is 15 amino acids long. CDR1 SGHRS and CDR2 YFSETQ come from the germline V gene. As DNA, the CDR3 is TGCGCCAGCAGCGTAGGACCGGGACAGGCCTCCCCCCAGCATTTT. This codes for CASSVGPGQASPQHF.

The CDR3 DNA is TGCAGTGCAACAACGCAGGGGTGGGAAGAGACCCAGTACTTC. It yields the protein CSATTQGWEETQYF. This sequence joins TRBV20-1 and TRBJ2-5; maybe TRBD1 (6 bases). The CDR3 runs to 14 residues. The germline CDR1 and CDR2 sequences are DFQATT and SNEGSKA (reference sequence). V was shortened by 6 bases and J by 3 bases, with 17 bases between the two germline ends.

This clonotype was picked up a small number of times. CDR3 in DNA: TGTGCCAGCAGCCAAGATCCGGGCACTAACTATGGCTACACCTTC. Its protein product is CASSQDPGTNYGYTF. The genes are TRBV4-2 and TRBJ1-2; no clear D. This CDR3 has 15 amino acids. With 0 bases removed from V and 0 bases from J, the gap between germline ends came to 8 bases. Germline V lookup: CDR1 LGHNA, CDR2 YNFKEQ.

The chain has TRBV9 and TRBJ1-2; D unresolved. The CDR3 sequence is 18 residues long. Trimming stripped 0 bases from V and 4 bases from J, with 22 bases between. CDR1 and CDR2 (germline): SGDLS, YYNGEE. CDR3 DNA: TGTGCCAGCAGCGTAGACCTCATTACGGACGAAATTGGCTATGGCTACACCTTC. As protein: CASSVDLITDEIGYGYTF.

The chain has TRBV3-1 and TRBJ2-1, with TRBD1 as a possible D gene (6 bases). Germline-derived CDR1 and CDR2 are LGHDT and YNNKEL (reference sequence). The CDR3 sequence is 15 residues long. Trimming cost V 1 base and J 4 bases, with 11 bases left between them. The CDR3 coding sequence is TGTGCCAGCAGCCAAGGGTGGACAGTATACAATGAGCAGTTCTTC. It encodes CASSQGWTVYNEQFF.

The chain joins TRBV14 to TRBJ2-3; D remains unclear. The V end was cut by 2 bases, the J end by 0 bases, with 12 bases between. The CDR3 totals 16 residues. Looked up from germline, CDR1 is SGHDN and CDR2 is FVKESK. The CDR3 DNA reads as TGTGCCAGCAGCCAACTTAGCCCCCGAAGCACAGATACGCAGTATTTT. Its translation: CASSQLSPRSTDTQYF.

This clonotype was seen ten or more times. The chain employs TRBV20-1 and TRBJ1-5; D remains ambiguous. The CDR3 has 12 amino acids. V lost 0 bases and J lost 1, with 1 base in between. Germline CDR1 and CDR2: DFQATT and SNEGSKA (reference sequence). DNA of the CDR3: TGCAGTGCTAGAGAAAGCAATCAGCCCCAGCATTTT. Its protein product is CSARESNQPQHF.

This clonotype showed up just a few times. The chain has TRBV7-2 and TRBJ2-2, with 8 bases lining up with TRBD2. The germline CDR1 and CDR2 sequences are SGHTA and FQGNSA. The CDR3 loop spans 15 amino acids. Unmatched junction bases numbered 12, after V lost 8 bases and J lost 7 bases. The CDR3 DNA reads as TGTGCCAGCTCCCCGGGGGGGAGGGAGGTCGGGGAGCTGTTTTTT. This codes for CASSPGGREVGELFF. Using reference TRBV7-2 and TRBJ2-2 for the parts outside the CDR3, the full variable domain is GAGVSQSPSNKVTEKGKDVELRCDPISGHTALYWYRQSLGQGLEFLIYFQGNSAPDKSGLPSDRFSAERTGGSVSTLTIQRTQQEDSAVYLCASSPGGREVGELFFGEGSRLTVL.

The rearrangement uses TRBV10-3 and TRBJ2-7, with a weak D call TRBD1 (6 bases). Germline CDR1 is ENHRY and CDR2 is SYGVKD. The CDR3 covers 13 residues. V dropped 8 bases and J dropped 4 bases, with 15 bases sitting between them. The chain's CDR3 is CAIQGQGRYEQYV. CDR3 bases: TGTGCCATCCAGGGGCAGGGTCGGTACGAGCAGTACGTC.

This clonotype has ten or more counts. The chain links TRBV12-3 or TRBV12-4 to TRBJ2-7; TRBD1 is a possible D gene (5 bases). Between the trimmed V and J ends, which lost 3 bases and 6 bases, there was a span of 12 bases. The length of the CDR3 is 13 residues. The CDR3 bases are TGTGCCAGCAGTTTGAACTCAGGGCTCGAGCAGTACTTC. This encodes CASSLNSGLEQYF.

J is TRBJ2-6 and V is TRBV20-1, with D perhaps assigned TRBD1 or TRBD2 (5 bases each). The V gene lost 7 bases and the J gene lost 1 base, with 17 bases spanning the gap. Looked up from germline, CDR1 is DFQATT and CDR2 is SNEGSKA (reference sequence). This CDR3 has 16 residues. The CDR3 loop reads CSDAGTVPSGANVLTF. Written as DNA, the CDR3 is TGCAGTGACGCCGGGACGGTTCCTTCTGGGGCCAACGTCCTGACTTTC.

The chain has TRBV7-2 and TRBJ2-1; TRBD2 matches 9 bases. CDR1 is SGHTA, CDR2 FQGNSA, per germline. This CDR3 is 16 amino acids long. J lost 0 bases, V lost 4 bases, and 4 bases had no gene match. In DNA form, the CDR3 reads TGTGCCAGCAGCTCAATAGCGGGAGTCTCCTACAATGAGCAGTTCTTC. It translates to CASSSIAGVSYNEQFF.

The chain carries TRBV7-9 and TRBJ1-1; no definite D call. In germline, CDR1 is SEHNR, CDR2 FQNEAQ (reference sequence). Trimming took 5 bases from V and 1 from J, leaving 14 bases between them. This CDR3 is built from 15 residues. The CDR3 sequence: CASSLWSVKNTEAFF. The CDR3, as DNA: TGTGCCAGCAGCCTATGGTCTGTTAAGAACACTGAAGCTTTCTTT.

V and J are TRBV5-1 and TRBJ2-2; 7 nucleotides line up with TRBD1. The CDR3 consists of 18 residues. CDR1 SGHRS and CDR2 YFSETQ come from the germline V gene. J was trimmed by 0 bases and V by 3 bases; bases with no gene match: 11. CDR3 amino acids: CASSWELLTGTNTGELFF. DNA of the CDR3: TGCGCCAGCAGCTGGGAGCTCCTGACAGGGACGAACACCGGGGAGCTGTTTTTT.

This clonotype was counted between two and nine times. DNA for the CDR3: TGTGCCAGCAGCTTTGACGCCTTAGGGACCCAGTACTTC. It translates to CASSFDALGTQYF. The rearrangement links TRBV12-3 or TRBV12-4 to TRBJ2-5; no clear D. The CDR3 spans 13 residues. The V end lost 6 bases, the J end lost 7 bases, and 15 bases lay between the germline ends.

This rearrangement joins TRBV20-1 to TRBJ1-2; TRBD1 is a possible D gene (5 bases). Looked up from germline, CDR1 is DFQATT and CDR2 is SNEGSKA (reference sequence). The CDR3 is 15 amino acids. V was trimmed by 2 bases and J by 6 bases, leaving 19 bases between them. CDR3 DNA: TGCAGTGCTAGACCGACAGAGATCCTCTTCCATGGCTACACCTTC. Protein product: CSARPTEILFHGYTF.

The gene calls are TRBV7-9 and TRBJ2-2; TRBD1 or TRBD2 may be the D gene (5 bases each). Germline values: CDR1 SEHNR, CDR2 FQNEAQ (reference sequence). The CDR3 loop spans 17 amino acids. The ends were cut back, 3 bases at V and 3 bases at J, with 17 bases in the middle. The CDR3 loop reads CASSLGTGTLYTGELFF. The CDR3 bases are TGTGCCAGCAGCTTGGGTACCGGGACCCTTTACACCGGGGAGCTGTTTTTT.

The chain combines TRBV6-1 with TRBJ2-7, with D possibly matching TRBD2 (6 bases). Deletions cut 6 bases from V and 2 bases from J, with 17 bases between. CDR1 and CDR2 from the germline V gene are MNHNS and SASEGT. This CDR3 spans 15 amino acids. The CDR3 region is CASSPAAGFTYEQYF. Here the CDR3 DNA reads TGTGCCAGCAGCCCCGCAGCGGGCTTTACCTACGAGCAGTACTTC.

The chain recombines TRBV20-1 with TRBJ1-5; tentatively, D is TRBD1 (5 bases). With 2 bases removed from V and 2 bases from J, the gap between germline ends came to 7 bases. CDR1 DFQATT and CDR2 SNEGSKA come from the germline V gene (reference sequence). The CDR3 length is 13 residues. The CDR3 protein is CSARTGGNQPQHF. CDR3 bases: TGCAGTGCTAGAACGGGGGGCAATCAGCCCCAGCATTTT.

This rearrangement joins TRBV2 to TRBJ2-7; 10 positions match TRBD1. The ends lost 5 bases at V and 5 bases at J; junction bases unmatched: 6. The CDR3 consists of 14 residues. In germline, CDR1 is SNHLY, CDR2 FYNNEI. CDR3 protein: CASSRGTGVHEQYF. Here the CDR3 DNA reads TGTGCCAGCAGTAGGGGGACAGGGGTGCACGAGCAGTACTTC.

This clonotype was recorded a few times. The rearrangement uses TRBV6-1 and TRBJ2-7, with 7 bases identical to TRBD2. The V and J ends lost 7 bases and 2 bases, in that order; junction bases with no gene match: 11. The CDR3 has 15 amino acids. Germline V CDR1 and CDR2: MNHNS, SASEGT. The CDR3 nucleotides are TGTGCCAGCACCGAACGGGGGACTATTGCCTACGAGCAGTACTTC. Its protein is CASTERGTIAYEQYF.

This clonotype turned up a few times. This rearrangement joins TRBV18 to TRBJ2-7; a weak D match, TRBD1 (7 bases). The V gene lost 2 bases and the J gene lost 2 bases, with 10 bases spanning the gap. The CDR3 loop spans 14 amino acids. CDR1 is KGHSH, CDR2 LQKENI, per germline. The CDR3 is CASSPSGGPYEQYF. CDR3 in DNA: TGTGCCAGCTCACCATCAGGGGGGCCCTACGAGCAGTACTTC. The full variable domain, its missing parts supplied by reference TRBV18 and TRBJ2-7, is NAGVMQNPRHLVRRRGQEARLRCSPMKGHSHVYWYRQLPEEGLKFMVYLQKENIIDESGMPKERFSAEFPKEGPSILRIQQVVRGDSAAYFCASSPSGGPYEQYFGPGTRLTVT.

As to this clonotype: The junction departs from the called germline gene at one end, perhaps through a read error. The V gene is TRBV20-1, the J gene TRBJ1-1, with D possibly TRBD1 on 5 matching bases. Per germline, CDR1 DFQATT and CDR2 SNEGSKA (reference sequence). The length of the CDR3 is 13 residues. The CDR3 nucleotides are TGCAGTTCTAGTGTAGACAGGAACACTGAAGCTTTCTTT. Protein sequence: CSSSVDRNTEAFF.